Following are 10 T cell receptor beta chains from one sample sequenced in a study of OX40 agonist ivuxolimab in advanced cancers. Generated by immunoSEQ multiplex PCR, the TCRdb table keeps only in-frame clones and is missing some. The sample has around 100,000 clones, roughly 89% seen once. The material was CD4+ or CD8+ T cells sorted from blood, obtained in a trial of the OX40 agonist ivuxolimab. Receptors were obtained from an adult with an advanced solid tumor such as melanoma, head and neck, liver or kidney cancer.

The gene calls are TRBV9 and TRBJ2-1; D is perhaps TRBD2 (6 bases). V was trimmed by 3 bases and J by 9 bases, leaving 19 bases between them. From germline, CDR1 is SGDLS and CDR2 YYNGEE. This CDR3 contains 15 residues. The CDR3 DNA sequence: TGTGCCAGCAGCGCCGCGGGGCAGGCCGGGGGTGAGCAGTTCTTC. Translated, it gives CASSAAGQAGGEQFF.

The chain employs TRBV4-3 and TRBJ2-7, with no clear D. The CDR3 extends over 13 amino acids. CDR1 is LGHNA and CDR2 is YSLEER in the germline V gene. V was cut by 0 bases and J by 2 bases, with 5 bases left in between. CDR3 in amino acids: CASSQDLAYEQYF. In nucleotides, the CDR3 is TGCGCCAGCAGCCAAGATCTCGCCTACGAGCAGTACTTC.

This clone was seen a handful of times. The V call is TRBV7-9, the J call TRBJ2-4, with 12 bases fitting TRBD2. This CDR3 is 19 amino acids long. Per the germline V gene, CDR1 is SEHNR and CDR2 is FQNEAQ (reference sequence). V lost 5 bases, J lost 2 bases, and 13 bases stayed unmatched. DNA for the CDR3: TGTGCCAGCAGCCCGACTCTAGCGGGAGGGTCCGTGACCAAAAACATTCAGTACTTC. This translates into CASSPTLAGGSVTKNIQYF.

The V gene is TRBV5-8, the J gene TRBJ2-7, with D tentatively TRBD2 (5 bases). Trimming took 3 bases from V and 3 from J, leaving 13 bases between them. The CDR3 extends over 14 amino acids. The V gene's germline CDR1 is SGHTS and CDR2 YDEGEE. The CDR3 here is CASSWTAGGYEQYF. The CDR3 DNA is TGTGCCAGCAGCTGGACCGCGGGCGGCTACGAGCAGTACTTC.

There are a few counts of this clone. This chain connects TRBV4-1 to TRBJ2-7; possibly TRBD2 for D (5 bases). V gave up 0 bases and J gave up 3 bases, with 15 bases separating them. The CDR3 is 16 amino acids. Germline V lookup: CDR1 MGHRA, CDR2 YSYEKL. In DNA, the CDR3 is TGCGCCAGCAGCCAAGAGGACTCCTACACCTTCTACGAGCAGTACTTC. This encodes CASSQEDSYTFYEQYF.

The rearrangement joins TRBV11-2 to TRBJ2-7; D is undetermined. The V gene's germline CDR1 is SGHAT and CDR2 FQNNGV. The CDR3 has 15 amino acids. V dropped 0 bases and J dropped 2 bases, with 11 bases sitting between them. The CDR3 DNA reads TGTGCCAGCAGCTTAGACAGAGTGGCCACCTACGAGCAGTACTTC. Protein sequence: CASSLDRVATYEQYF.

The rearrangement links TRBV4-3 to TRBJ2-1; 7 bases are a match to TRBD1. Trimming at V came to 0 bases and at J to 8 bases, leaving 1 base not matched to a gene. In germline, CDR1 is LGHNA, CDR2 YSLEER. The CDR3 is 13 amino acids. CDR3 amino acids: CASSQDRGYEQFF. CDR3 sequence (DNA): TGCGCCAGCAGCCAAGACAGGGGGTATGAGCAGTTCTTC.

The chain is built from TRBV30 and TRBJ2-5; 10 nucleotides agree with TRBD1. The CDR3 sequence is 15 residues long. Losses at the gene ends were 1 base for V and 5 bases for J; bases not matched to a gene: 7. CDR1 and CDR2 from the germline V gene are GTSNPN and SVGIG (reference sequence). The DNA for the CDR3 is TGTGCCTGGAGTGCCGACAGGGGGCGTGAGGAGACCCAGTACTTC. Residues: CAWSADRGREETQYF. Full variable domain (missing parts from reference TRBV30 and TRBJ2-5): SQTIHQWPATLVQPVGSPLSLECTVEGTSNPNLYWYRQAAGRGLQLLFYSVGIGQISSEVPQNLSASRPQDRQFILSSKKLLLSDSGFYLCAWSADRGREETQYFGPGTRLLVL.

In DNA, the CDR3 is TGTGCGATAGAGAGCTCCTACAATGAGCAGTTCTTC. This encodes CAIESSYNEQFF. This chain links TRBV28 with TRBJ2-1, with no clear D. CDR1 and CDR2 from the germline V gene are MDHEN and SYDVKM. This CDR3 contains 12 residues.

V and J are TRBV5-4 and TRBJ2-5, with D possibly TRBD2 on 6 matching bases. V was pared by 4 bases and J by 2 bases, with 12 bases between. This CDR3 comprises 14 residues. CDR1 is SGHNT, CDR2 YYREEE, per germline (reference sequence). The CDR3 here is CASSIRDSQETQYF. The CDR3 DNA reads as TGTGCCAGCAGCATCCGGGACTCACAAGAGACCCAGTACTTC.